The clone carrying this T cell receptor (beta chain) was seen a single time. The germline V gene encodes CDR1 MNHEY and CDR2 SVGAGI. V gave up 4 bases and J gave up 3 bases, with 17 bases separating them. The CDR3 loop spans 16 amino acids. This entry is derived from a study of blood T cell repertoires in COVID-19. The method was immunoSEQ multiplex PCR; TCRdb's version includes in-frame clones alone and lacks a portion of them. The data show about 190,000 clones, around 84% seen once. This sequence joins TRBV6-5 and TRBJ2-3, with D possibly matching TRBD1 (6 bases). This clonotype was sampled from a human donor in a cohort sampled during active COVID-19. The sample consisted of peripheral blood. The CDR3 DNA follows: TGTGCCAGCAGTTCCTTCACAGGGAAAGCAACAGATACGCAGTATTTT. This codes for CASSSFTGKATDTQYF.